The 29 T cell receptor beta chains below come from one sample, sequenced in a study of cytomegalovirus exposure and HLA in healthy donors. The study ran its PCR with 60 Vbeta and 13 Jbeta primers. Using immunoSEQ multiplex PCR, the repertoire was profiled, and TCRdb retains in-frame clones only, with some absent. The sample lists around 130,000 clones; over 70% were seen once. What was sequenced was PBMCs. These receptors originate from a woman aged 18-35 years in good health and CMV-seronegative.

The chain uses TRBV19 and TRBJ2-3; D unresolved. This CDR3 comprises 13 residues. The V gene lost 8 bases and the J gene lost 3 bases, with 12 bases spanning the gap. Germline V lookup: CDR1 LNHDA, CDR2 SQIVND (reference sequence). The CDR3 region is CASRRLLTDTQYF. DNA of the CDR3: TGTGCCAGTCGACGATTACTAACAGATACGCAGTATTTT.

The rearrangement uses TRBV6-5 and TRBJ1-2, with a possible D match to TRBD1 (6 bases). With 8 bases removed from V and 5 bases from J, the gap between germline ends came to 15 bases. CDR3 length: 13 residues. Germline CDR1 reads MNHEY; CDR2 reads SVGAGI. The chain's CDR3 is CASRSPGVYGYTF. As DNA, the CDR3 is TGTGCCAGCCGATCCCCAGGGGTTTATGGCTACACCTTC.

J is TRBJ2-1 and V is TRBV11-3, with D tentatively TRBD2 (5 bases). The CDR3 is made up of 16 amino acids. V was cut by 5 bases and J by 1 base, with 15 bases left in between. Germline CDR1 and CDR2: SGHNT and YENEEA. In DNA form, the CDR3 reads TGTGCCAGCAGCGAAAGTTGGGGAGTATCCTACAATGAGCAGTTCTTC. Translated: CASSESWGVSYNEQFF.

The gene calls are TRBV14 and TRBJ1-1; possible D gene TRBD1, 5 bases. Germline V CDR1 and CDR2: SGHDN, FVKESK. V was shortened by 0 bases and J by 0 bases, with 11 bases between the two germline ends. The CDR3 length is 16 residues. The CDR3 spells CASSQDLDRLNTEAFF. CDR3 bases: TGTGCCAGCAGCCAAGATCTCGACAGATTGAACACTGAAGCTTTCTTT.

This clone was found once. V and J are TRBV7-6 and TRBJ2-3, with D possibly TRBD2 on 6 matching bases. This CDR3 is 14 amino acids long. CDR1 SGHVS and CDR2 FNYEAQ come from the germline V gene. Trimming removed 4 bases at V and 2 bases at J, with 10 bases between. CDR3 bases: TGTGCCAGCAGCTATTCGGGACTCACAGATACGCAGTATTTT. Residues: CASSYSGLTDTQYF.

The chain joins TRBV11-3 to TRBJ1-2; 7 bases align to TRBD1. The CDR3 totals 14 residues. CDR1 is SGHNT and CDR2 is YENEEA in the germline V gene. V gave up 4 bases and J gave up 7 bases; unmatched junction bases: 9. The CDR3: CASSSGVDRAGYTF. In nucleotides, the CDR3 is TGTGCCAGCAGCTCCGGAGTAGACAGGGCTGGCTACACCTTC.

The chain uses TRBV4-3 and TRBJ2-7; 7 positions agree with TRBD2. V lost 2 bases and J lost 2; bases outside the gene matches: 3. The germline V gene has CDR1 LGHNA and CDR2 YSLEER. The CDR3 has 14 amino acids. CDR3 loop: CASSQWGGAYEQYF. The CDR3 nucleotides are TGCGCCAGCAGCCAATGGGGGGGGGCCTACGAGCAGTACTTC.

With regard to this clone: The junction shows a germline mismatch at one end, possibly a read error. Other DNA sequences in this specimen translate into the identical CDR3. The chain couples TRBV5-6 to TRBJ2-2; TRBD2 is a possible D gene (5 bases). The CDR3 is 13 residues long. Germline V gene sequence: CDR1 SGHDT, CDR2 YYEEEE. The CDR3 region has the DNA TGCGCCAGCAGCTTGGGAGACACCGGGGAGCTGTTTTTT. It translates to CASSLGDTGELFF. Full variable domain (outside the CDR3, taken from reference TRBV5-6 and TRBJ2-2): DAGVTQSPTHLIKTRGQQVTLRCSPKSGHDTVSWYQQALGQGPQFIFQYYEEEERQRGNFPDRFSGHQFPNYSSELNVNALLLGDSALYLCASSLGDTGELFFGEGSRLTVL.

The CDR3 nucleotides are TGTGCCAGCAGACTATCTGGGACTTGGGAAAAACTGTTTTTT. Protein sequence: CASRLSGTWEKLFF. V gene TRBV6-6 combines with J gene TRBJ1-4; TRBD1 is a possible D gene (5 bases). The CDR3 consists of 14 residues. The V end was cut by 6 bases, the J end by 8 bases, with 16 bases between. Germline-derived CDR1 and CDR2 are MNHNY and SVGAGI (reference sequence).

J is TRBJ2-4 and V is TRBV27; 7 nucleotides agree with TRBD1. V was clipped by 2 bases and J by 7 bases; unmatched bases: 5. Germline CDR1 is MNHEY and CDR2 is SMNVEV (reference sequence). The CDR3 length is 14 residues. CDR3 DNA sequence: TGTGCCAGCAGTTTAAAGGCGACAGGGAACATTCAGTACTTC. Amino acid sequence: CASSLKATGNIQYF.

The chain links TRBV5-1 to TRBJ1-1; D ambiguous. Trimming pared 4 bases from V and 1 base from J, leaving 8 bases between. This CDR3 is 13 amino acids long. The V gene's germline CDR1 is SGHRS and CDR2 YFSETQ. CDR3 in DNA: TGCGCCAGCAGCGTTTCTTCGAACACTGAAGCTTTCTTT. Amino acids: CASSVSSNTEAFF.

The rearrangement uses TRBV30 and TRBJ1-6; TRBD1 agrees at 10 bases. J lost 8 bases, V lost 7 bases, and 8 bases had no gene match. This CDR3 region has 14 residues. In germline, CDR1 is GTSNPN, CDR2 SVGIG (reference sequence). CDR3 sequence (DNA): TGTGCCTTTGCATCCGGGACAGGGGATTCACCCCTCCACTTT. Translated, it gives CAFASGTGDSPLHF.

The chain combines TRBV7-3 with TRBJ1-1, with TRBD1 as a possible D gene (5 bases). Trimming removed 5 bases at V and 4 bases at J, with 11 bases between. CDR1 SGHTA and CDR2 FQGTGA come from the germline V gene. The CDR3 consists of 13 residues. The CDR3 nucleotides read TGTGCCAGCAGCCCATGGGGGGGCACTGAAGCTTTCTTT. As protein: CASSPWGGTEAFF. The full variable domain, completed using reference TRBV7-3 and TRBJ1-1, is GAGVSQTPSNKVTEKGKYVELRCDPISGHTALYWYRQSLGQGPEFLIYFQGTGAADDSGLPNDRFFAVRPEGSVSTLKIQRTERGDSAVYLCASSPWGGTEAFFGQGTRLTVV.

This clone has a handful of counts. V usage is TRBV6-5 and J usage is TRBJ1-2; D is ambiguous. The CDR3 covers 12 residues. CDR1 is MNHEY, CDR2 SVGAGI, per germline. The germline V and J ends were trimmed by 5 bases and 7 bases, with 11 bases remaining between them. This CDR3 reads CASSPWRGGYTF. CDR3 in DNA: TGTGCCAGCAGTCCCTGGAGAGGTGGCTACACCTTC.

The chain employs TRBV6-4 and TRBJ2-1; 14 nucleotides line up with TRBD2. Germline assignment: CDR1 MRHNA and CDR2 SNTAGT. Trimming cost V 5 bases and J 1 base; bases outside gene matches: 13. The CDR3 totals 20 residues. CDR3 bases: TGTGCCAGCAGTCCCTGGGCCGTTGGACTAGCGGGAGGTTCCTACAATGAGCAGTTCTTC. This codes for CASSPWAVGLAGGSYNEQFF.

The V call is TRBV10-3, the J call TRBJ1-5; D remains unclear. Germline loops: CDR1 ENHRY, CDR2 SYGVKD. Between the trimmed V and J ends, which lost 4 bases and 6 bases, there was a span of 13 bases. This CDR3 has 14 amino acids. For the CDR3, the DNA is TGTGCCATCAGTGTGTTGGGAGGGAGTCAGCCCCAGCATTTT. Its protein product is CAISVLGGSQPQHF.

V gene TRBV19 combines with J gene TRBJ1-1; 10 bases are a match to TRBD1. Germline trimming cut 1 base from V and 3 bases from J; bases unmatched to any gene: 5. Germline loops: CDR1 LNHDA, CDR2 SQIVND (reference sequence). CDR3 size: 16 residues. CDR3 residues: CASSIGPGTGDTEAFF. DNA of the CDR3: TGTGCCAGTAGTATAGGACCCGGGACAGGGGACACTGAAGCTTTCTTT.

This sequence joins TRBV6-1 and TRBJ2-5; D gene unclear. The DNA end is a closer match to TRBJ2-7, so the J assignment may be wrong. The CDR3 is made up of 13 amino acids. Per germline, CDR1 MNHNS and CDR2 SASEGT. The DNA for the CDR3 is TGTGCCAGCCTATCCCTGAAGTCCTACGAGCAGTACTTC. This encodes CASLSLKSYEQYF.

The V and J genes are TRBV13 and TRBJ2-6; D remains unclear. The ends were cut back, 5 bases at V and 0 bases at J, with 5 bases in the middle. Germline assignment: CDR1 PRHDT and CDR2 FYEKMQ (reference sequence). The CDR3 is 14 amino acids. CDR3 nucleotides: TGTGCCAGCAGCCCCAGCTCTGGGGCCAACGTCCTGACTTTC. This gives the protein CASSPSSGANVLTF.

This clone was recorded once. V gene TRBV14 combines with J gene TRBJ1-3; possible D gene TRBD1, 5 bases. Germline V gene lookup returns CDR1 SGHDN and CDR2 FVKESK. This CDR3 has 14 residues. Deletions cut 4 bases from V and 4 bases from J, with 11 bases between. The CDR3: CASSRRVTGNTIYF. The DNA for the CDR3 is TGTGCCAGCAGCCGCAGGGTAACCGGAAACACCATATATTTT.

The V call is TRBV19, the J call TRBJ1-5; 9 positions agree with TRBD1. The germline V gene has CDR1 LNHDA and CDR2 SQIVND (reference sequence). V lost 6 bases, J lost 4 bases, and 10 bases stayed unmatched. The CDR3 spans 16 residues. CDR3 sequence: CASSNQGTGINQPQHF. The CDR3 bases are TGTGCCAGTAGCAACCAGGGGACAGGGATTAATCAGCCCCAGCATTTT. Combining the CDR3 with reference TRBV19 and TRBJ1-5 gives the whole variable domain DGGITQSPKYLFRKEGQNVTLSCEQNLNHDAMYWYRQDPGQGLRLIYYSQIVNDFQKGDIAEGYSVSREKKESFPLTVTSAQKNPTAFYLCASSNQGTGINQPQHFGDGTRLSIL.

The genes are TRBV19 and TRBJ1-2; D possibly corresponds to TRBD1 (6 bases). In germline, CDR1 is LNHDA, CDR2 SQIVND (reference sequence). This CDR3 is built from 13 residues. V was trimmed by 10 bases and J by 4 bases, leaving 16 bases between them. CDR3 DNA: TGTGCCATCCTGGACAGAGGAAGCTATGGCTACACCTTC. Translating gives CAILDRGSYGYTF.

The chain has TRBV11-3 and TRBJ2-5; D is unclear. This CDR3 is built from 13 residues. Germline CDR1 SGHNT, CDR2 YENEEA. The germline V and J ends were trimmed by 3 bases and 1 base, with 6 bases remaining between them. CDR3 in DNA: TGTGCCAGCAGCTTGGGCAGCCAAGAGACCCAGTACTTC. Translating gives CASSLGSQETQYF. Variable domain in full (rest from reference TRBV11-3 and TRBJ2-5): EAGVVQSPRYKIIEKKQPVAFWCNPISGHNTLYWYLQNLGQGPELLIRYENEEAVDDSQLPKDRFSAERLKGVDSTLKIQPAELGDSAVYLCASSLGSQETQYFGPGTRLLVL.

The chain uses TRBV2 and TRBJ2-5; 8 bases line up with TRBD1. This CDR3 spans 17 amino acids. Germline CDR1 and CDR2: SNHLY and FYNNEI. The V gene end was trimmed by 3 bases and the J gene end by 0 bases; junction bases not matched to a gene: 9. The CDR3 sequence: CASSDLRKQGDQETQYF. The CDR3 nucleotides read TGTGCCAGCAGTGACTTGAGGAAACAGGGGGACCAAGAGACCCAGTACTTC. Full variable domain (missing parts from reference TRBV2 and TRBJ2-5): EPEVTQTPSHQVTQMGQEVILRCVPISNHLYFYWYRQILGQKVEFLVSFYNNEISEKSEIFDDQFSVERPDGSNFTLKIRSTKLEDSAMYFCASSDLRKQGDQETQYFGPGTRLLVL.

This chain links TRBV20-1 with TRBJ1-4, with D unclear. The CDR3 runs to 11 residues. Germline lookup yields CDR1 DFQATT and CDR2 SNEGSKA (reference sequence). With 6 bases removed from V and 5 bases from J, the gap between germline ends came to 7 bases. CDR3 protein: CSARLNEKLFF. CDR3 DNA: TGCAGTGCCAGGTTAAATGAAAAACTGTTTTTT.

The V and J genes are TRBV4-1 and TRBJ2-7, with 11 bases that match TRBD2. Trimming removed 1 base from V and 5 bases from J; junction bases left unmatched: 7. The germline gives CDR1 MGHRA, CDR2 YSYEKL. The CDR3 extends over 16 amino acids. The CDR3 reads CASSQGTSGGRNEQYF. The CDR3 bases are TGCGCCAGCAGCCAAGGTACTAGCGGGGGTAGGAACGAGCAGTACTTC.

This rearrangement joins TRBV19 to TRBJ1-3; D perhaps matches TRBD1 (5 bases). Germline lookup yields CDR1 LNHDA and CDR2 SQIVND (reference sequence). This CDR3 contains 14 residues. V was trimmed by 10 bases and J by 0 bases, leaving 13 bases between them. CDR3 nucleotide sequence: TGTGCCACAGACAGTGCGAGCTCTGGAAACACCATATATTTT. Its protein is CATDSASSGNTIYF. The full variable domain, its missing parts supplied by reference TRBV19 and TRBJ1-3, is DGGITQSPKYLFRKEGQNVTLSCEQNLNHDAMYWYRQDPGQGLRLIYYSQIVNDFQKGDIAEGYSVSREKKESFPLTVTSAQKNPTAFYLCATDSASSGNTIYFGEGSWLTVV.

The chain carries TRBV4-3 and TRBJ2-4; 11 bases are shared with TRBD1. CDR1 LGHNA and CDR2 YSLEER come from the germline V gene. The CDR3 runs 16 residues. V lost 4 bases and J lost 6; bases outside the gene matches: 8. DNA of the CDR3: TGCGCCAGCAGCCGAGACGCCGGGACAGGGGGAAACATTCAGTACTTC. Amino acid sequence: CASSRDAGTGGNIQYF.

This chain connects TRBV7-9 to TRBJ2-5; tentatively, D is TRBD1 (7 bases). This CDR3 is built from 13 residues. V was clipped by 5 bases and J by 4 bases, with 11 bases between them. Looked up from germline, CDR1 is SEHNR and CDR2 is FQNEAQ (reference sequence). In DNA form, the CDR3 reads TGTGCCAGCAGCGGACAGGAGGGAGAGACCCAGTACTTC. As protein: CASSGQEGETQYF.